The clone carrying this TCR beta chain has a count of ten or more. Investigators prepared the TCR beta libraries by applying iRepertoire HTBI primers and Arm-PCR of CDR3 regions. Via MiXCR, TCRdb re-called the multiplex PCR reads, giving one row per CDR3 protein. This table has 200,000 to 250,000 distinct CDR3 sequences, approximately 19% appearing once. The data were taken from a study of regulatory T cells in long-lasting Graves disease. About the study: Recently diagnosed Graves' patients had received antithyroid drugs for under 3 months.

Trimming cost V 4 bases and J 7 bases, with 13 bases left between them. Germline lookup yields CDR1 SEHNR and CDR2 FQNEAQ (reference sequence). This CDR3 has 14 amino acids. Documented time point: newly diagnosed GD, antithyroid drugs for less than 3 months. The TCR library used RNA extracted from PBMCs. Diagnosis followed American Thyroid Association guidelines for Graves' disease. This same sample was also part of a study on T cells in Graves' hyperthyroidism and ophthalmopathy. This second study says: These patients, aged 18 to 65, had recently diagnosed hyperthyroidism lasting under 2 months. Ophthalmopathy and stable hyperthyroidism were told apart by a 13 V-J model.

Sequenced material: peripheral blood mononuclear cells (PBMCs), taken at new diagnosis, from a patient treated with antithyroid drugs. This rearrangement joins TRBV7-9 to TRBJ1-4; weak D call: TRBD1 (5 bases). The sequence was obtained from a woman aged 30 to 39 with Graves disease. The CDR3 sequence: CASSSRVQGEKLFF. The CDR3 nucleotides are TGTGCCAGCAGCTCCCGGGTCCAGGGTGAAAAACTGTTTTTT.